These 26 T cell receptor beta chains were sequenced from one sample in a study of blood T cell repertoires in COVID-19. TCRdb's table, derived via immunoSEQ multiplex PCR, lists solely in-frame clones and lacks some. The sample includes fewer than 85,000 clones, more than 75% of them seen just once. Sequencing input: peripheral blood. The source is a human donor in a cohort sampled during active COVID-19.

This clone was recorded only once. The chain joins TRBV6-2 or TRBV6-3 to TRBJ2-1; 13 bases fit TRBD2. Germline CDR1 is MNHEY and CDR2 is SVGEGT. J gave up 7 bases and V 1 base, and 4 bases lay outside the gene matches. This CDR3 is 16 amino acids long. The CDR3 DNA sequence: TGTGCCAGCAGTTACTTGAGGACTAGCGGGGGTAATGAGCAGTTCTTC. It is translated as CASSYLRTSGGNEQFF.

The V gene is TRBV9, the J gene TRBJ2-6; 9 bases match TRBD2. CDR1 SGDLS and CDR2 YYNGEE come from the germline V gene. J lost 0 bases, V lost 0 bases, and 13 bases had no gene match. The CDR3 loop spans 21 amino acids. The CDR3 DNA is TGTGCCAGCAGCGTAGCGGTAGTAGCGGGGGCCACATTCTCTGGGGCCAACGTCCTGACTTTC. It specifies CASSVAVVAGATFSGANVLTF.

The V call is TRBV6-5, the J call TRBJ1-1; TRBD1 might be the D (6 bases). V lost 5 bases to trimming and J lost 1 base, with 8 bases between them. There are 13 residues in the CDR3. Germline CDR1 MNHEY, CDR2 SVGAGI. CDR3 sequence reads: CASSTGSNTEAFF. As DNA, the CDR3 is TGTGCCAGCAGTACAGGGTCGAACACTGAAGCTTTCTTT.

This clone was seen a handful of times. The chain joins TRBV10-1 to TRBJ2-7, with 9 nucleotides matching TRBD1. The CDR3 runs to 15 residues. From germline, CDR1 is WNHNN and CDR2 SYGVQD (reference sequence). J was trimmed by 4 bases and V by 0 bases; bases with no gene match: 4. This chain's CDR3 is CASSESRTGVYEQYF. In nucleotides, the CDR3 is TGCGCCAGCAGTGAGTCGAGGACAGGGGTGTACGAGCAGTACTTC.

The rearrangement joins TRBV19 to TRBJ2-7; 9 bases match TRBD1. This CDR3 has 16 residues. V trimming: 7 bases; J trimming: 4 bases; junction bases outside the gene matches: 14. Germline V lookup: CDR1 LNHDA, CDR2 SQIVND (reference sequence). The CDR3 DNA sequence: TGTGCCAGTAACTCTCGAGGGGGACAGGGACGTTACGAGCAGTACTTC. Its protein is CASNSRGGQGRYEQYF.

The chain is built from TRBV5-1 and TRBJ1-2; TRBD1 is a possible D gene (5 bases). This CDR3 is built from 15 residues. V was clipped by 4 bases and J by 2 bases, with 15 bases between them. The V gene's germline CDR1 is SGHRS and CDR2 YFSETQ. CDR3 region: CASSVAPRVNYGYTF. The CDR3 DNA is TGCGCCAGCAGCGTAGCCCCCAGGGTCAACTATGGCTACACCTTC.

This chain uses TRBV7-2 with TRBJ1-2; 10 bases map to TRBD1. The CDR3 consists of 14 residues. Trimming cost V 4 bases and J 11 bases; bases outside gene matches: 10. Germline V lookup: CDR1 SGHTA, CDR2 FQGNSA. CDR3 amino acids: CASSWTTGGESYTF. The CDR3 nucleotides are TGTGCCAGCAGCTGGACGACAGGGGGCGAAAGTTACACCTTC.

The chain couples TRBV27 to TRBJ2-2; D gene ambiguous. CDR3 size: 13 residues. Germline CDR1 is MNHEY and CDR2 is SMNVEV (reference sequence). V shed 5 bases and J shed 4 bases, with 8 bases lying between them. CDR3 region: CASSPLSTGELFF. CDR3 sequence (DNA): TGTGCCAGCAGTCCCCTTAGCACCGGGGAGCTGTTTTTT.

The chain employs TRBV30 and TRBJ1-2; TRBD1 is a possible D gene (6 bases). Per the germline V gene, CDR1 is GTSNPN and CDR2 is SVGIG (reference sequence). This CDR3 has 11 amino acids. Trimming pared 8 bases from V and 8 bases from J, leaving 15 bases between. The CDR3 sequence is CAGVRGRGYTF. The DNA of the CDR3 is TGTGCCGGGGTCAGGGGAAGGGGCTACACCTTC.

The J gene is TRBJ1-4, the V gene TRBV5-1; 10 positions match TRBD1. This CDR3 comprises 15 residues. V was pared by 3 bases and J by 6 bases, with 5 bases of the junction left unmatched. CDR1 is SGHRS, CDR2 YFSETQ, per germline. The CDR3 reads CASSWGDRGDEKLFF. In DNA form, the CDR3 reads TGCGCCAGCAGCTGGGGGGACAGGGGAGATGAAAAACTGTTTTTT.

The chain joins TRBV19 to TRBJ2-7, with 8 bases aligning to TRBD1. The CDR3 sequence is 15 residues long. V shed 7 bases, J shed 4 bases, and the junction held 12 bases outside the gene matches. CDR1 is LNHDA and CDR2 is SQIVND in the germline V gene (reference sequence). CDR3 sequence reads: CASIPDRGNKYEQYF. CDR3 DNA: TGTGCCAGTATCCCCGACAGGGGAAACAAATACGAGCAGTACTTC.

The chain employs TRBV2 and TRBJ2-7; D is perhaps TRBD2 (6 bases). V was clipped by 7 bases and J by 1 base, with 11 bases between them. The CDR3 loop spans 13 amino acids. Germline assignment: CDR1 SNHLY and CDR2 FYNNEI. The CDR3 here is CASMRRGSYEQYF. The CDR3 bases are TGTGCCAGCATGAGGCGGGGATCCTACGAGCAGTACTTC.

In this sample, this clone turned up once. The V and J genes are TRBV5-3 and TRBJ2-7; 7 bases fit TRBD1. TRBV5-3 is noted as an ORF with a role that remains uncertain. J was trimmed by 5 bases and V by 0 bases; bases with no gene match: 8. CDR3 length: 15 amino acids. The CDR3 sequence is CARSLGNRGNHEQYF. The CDR3 DNA reads TGTGCCAGAAGCTTGGGGAACAGGGGAAACCACGAGCAGTACTTC.

Comment on this clone: Sequence at one end of the junction differs from germline and may be a read error. V and J are TRBV28 and TRBJ2-7, with D perhaps matching TRBD2 (5 bases). The germline gives CDR1 MDHEN, CDR2 SYDVKM. The CDR3 loop spans 12 amino acids. This chain's CDR3 is CSSVSGTYEQYF. The CDR3 region has the DNA TGCTCCTCAGTCTCGGGGACCTACGAGCAGTACTTC.

V and J are TRBV3-1 (or the pseudogene TRBV3-2) and TRBJ2-7, with TRBD2 as a possible D gene (6 bases). The CDR3 is 12 residues long. The ends were cut back, 0 bases at V and 7 bases at J, with 7 bases in the middle. CDR1 LGHDT and CDR2 YNNKEL come from the germline V gene (reference sequence). CDR3: CASSQDGGEQYF. CDR3 bases: TGTGCCAGCAGCCAAGATGGGGGGGAGCAGTACTTC.

V is TRBV12-3 or TRBV12-4 and J is TRBJ2-1; D is uncertain. Between the trimmed V and J ends, which lost 2 bases and 8 bases, there was a span of 10 bases. This CDR3 has 13 amino acids. CDR3 residues: CASSLLVADEQFF. In DNA, the CDR3 is TGTGCCAGCAGTTTACTAGTAGCCGATGAGCAGTTCTTC.

CDR3 sequence (DNA): TGTGCCACCAGTGCCCTCGGGACAAAGCAGTACTTC. Its translation: CATSALGTKQYF. The chain uses TRBV24-1 and TRBJ2-7, with D possibly matching TRBD1 (6 bases). From germline, CDR1 is KGHDR and CDR2 SFDVKD. Trimming stripped 5 bases from V and 8 bases from J, with 12 bases between. This CDR3 is built from 12 residues.

The chain links TRBV6-1 to TRBJ1-6; the D is unclear. V lost 2 bases and J lost 11, with 10 bases in between. CDR1 and CDR2 (germline): MNHNS, SASEGT. There are 13 residues in the CDR3. CDR3 sequence: CASSEPGSTPLHF. The CDR3, as DNA: TGTGCCAGCAGTGAACCCGGGTCCACACCCCTCCACTTT.

V is TRBV10-2 and J is TRBJ1-4; 8 bases align to TRBD1. The CDR3 extends over 16 amino acids. With 2 bases clipped from V and 2 bases from J, the junction kept 4 bases outside the gene matches. The V gene's germline CDR1 is WSHSY and CDR2 SAAADI. The CDR3: CASSEHRGSTNEKLFF. CDR3 nucleotides: TGCGCCAGCAGTGAGCACAGGGGGAGCACTAATGAAAAACTGTTTTTT.

The V and J genes are TRBV6-5 and TRBJ1-2; D possibly corresponds to TRBD1 (5 bases). Per the germline V gene, CDR1 is MNHEY and CDR2 is SVGAGI. V lost 1 base and J 8 bases, leaving 11 bases between the germline ends. This CDR3 spans 13 amino acids. CDR3 sequence: CASSYFRDEGYTF. The DNA of the CDR3 is TGTGCCAGCAGTTACTTCAGGGATGAGGGCTACACCTTC.

The V and J genes are TRBV2 and TRBJ1-3; a weak D match, TRBD1 (5 bases). The CDR3 has 15 residues. Per germline, CDR1 SNHLY and CDR2 FYNNEI. The V gene lost 1 base and the J gene lost 3 bases, with 10 bases spanning the gap. CDR3 nucleotide sequence: TGTGCCAGCAGTGAAGACGCGGGACTTGGAAACACCATATATTTT. Residues: CASSEDAGLGNTIYF. Drawing the rest from reference TRBV2 and TRBJ1-3, the complete variable domain is EPEVTQTPSHQVTQMGQEVILRCVPISNHLYFYWYRQILGQKVEFLVSFYNNEISEKSEIFDDQFSVERPDGSNFTLKIRSTKLEDSAMYFCASSEDAGLGNTIYFGEGSWLTVV.

CDR3 protein: CASSSSLQGVSYGYTF. Here the CDR3 DNA reads TGTGCCAGCAGCTCATCCCTTCAGGGGGTGAGCTATGGCTACACCTTC. The chain uses TRBV7-9 and TRBJ1-2, with 7 bases aligning to TRBD1. Trimming removed 4 bases from V and 4 bases from J; junction bases left unmatched: 12. The CDR3 has 16 residues. The germline V gene has CDR1 SEHNR and CDR2 FQNEAQ (reference sequence).

The chain recombines TRBV28 with TRBJ1-2, with D uncertain. Germline V CDR1 and CDR2: MDHEN, SYDVKM. The CDR3 has 12 residues. The germline V and J ends were trimmed by 5 bases and 7 bases, with 11 bases remaining between them. CDR3: CASSLPLGGYTF. The CDR3 bases are TGTGCCAGCAGTCTTCCCCTCGGTGGCTACACCTTC.

The V call is TRBV5-1, the J call TRBJ2-2; weak D call: TRBD2 (6 bases). There are 16 residues in the CDR3. The ends were cut back, 1 base at V and 3 bases at J, with 13 bases in the middle. Germline values: CDR1 SGHRS, CDR2 YFSETQ. The CDR3 nucleotides read TGCGCCAGCAGCTTGTCGCGGGGCCCAGACACCGGGGAGCTGTTTTTT. This sequence encodes CASSLSRGPDTGELFF.

This clone counts as hyperexpanded (1% or more). The chain uses TRBV3-1 (or the pseudogene TRBV3-2) and TRBJ1-4; 8 bases map to TRBD1. J was trimmed by 2 bases and V by 3 bases; bases with no gene match: 14. Per the germline V gene, CDR1 is LGHDT and CDR2 is YNNKEL (reference sequence). CDR3 length: 19 residues. The CDR3 is CASSHTSGTGVLTNEKLFF. The CDR3 DNA reads as TGTGCCAGCAGCCACACGTCCGGGACAGGTGTTTTGACTAATGAAAAACTGTTTTTT.

The chain links TRBV27 to TRBJ2-7; TRBD1 aligns across 9 bases. Germline loops: CDR1 MNHEY, CDR2 SMNVEV (reference sequence). This CDR3 spans 14 amino acids. With V trimmed by 4 bases and J by 5 bases, 6 bases remained unmatched. Here the CDR3 DNA reads TGTGCCAGCAGTTCACCGGGACAGGGCCACGAGCAGTACTTC. It is translated as CASSSPGQGHEQYF.